This TCR beta chain was obtained from a study of CD8+ T cells in alopecia areata (dated by TCRdb to between 2018 and 2020). A note on the overall study: The treated patients took part in an open-label pilot trial in which moderate-to-severe alopecia areata was treated with oral tofacitinib at 5 to 10 mg twice daily. Tofacitinib was administered for 6 to 18 months, and 6 months of follow-up off drug were then conducted to assess delayed response and recurrence. The study used high-throughput TCRbeta sequencing to examine T cell clonal expansion in alopecia areata, in both the C3H/HeJ mouse model and human patients. In humans, TCRbeta sequencing was performed on scalp tissue and on sorted CD4+ and CD8+ peripheral blood T cells from healthy controls and from patients with patchy or totalis/universalis alopecia areata. Biopsies were taken from tofacitinib-treated patients at baseline and at 4 and 24 weeks of treatment, and a later scalp biopsy was taken in several of the tofacitinib-treated patients. Clonality in the scalp was compared among normal scalp (n=4), patchy alopecia areata scalp (n=8), and alopecia totalis/universalis scalp (n=8). RNA was extracted with the PAXgene miRNA kit for fixed scalp, the miRNeasy kit for PBMCs, and the RNeasy kit for mouse skin. TCRbeta CDR3 regions were amplified by immunoSEQ multiplex PCR with 35 Vbeta forward and 13 Jbeta reverse primers.

Including cysteine and phenylalanine, the CDR3 has 13 amino acids. Of the read, only the CDR3 DNA is kept; its 39 bases are in frame from base 1. V lost 0 bases and J lost 11 bases; the stretch between them is 12 bases long. The germline V gene encodes CDR1 LGHNA and CDR2 YSLEER. As for this clone: It has no known antigen specificity. No per-base quality is available; no much larger clone lies one base away.

Taken with the paper, the label for time point translates to: baseline before oral tofacitinib. Lesional scalp punch biopsies and peripheral blood were obtained from alopecia areata patients. PBMCs were isolated by density centrifugation and stained for CD3, CD4 and CD8, and CD4+ and CD8+ T cells were sorted on a FACSAria. Here is what the overall study found, with its caveats: Unlike mouse skin, where gammadelta T cells dominate, normal human skin contains resident alphabeta T cells that get sequenced too, which complicates analysis of the scalp TCR repertoire. Shared TCR sequences between patients were less evident than in mice, which may be partly attributable to HLA diversity in the patient population. Higher clonality and more expanded CD8+ clones were observed in lesional scalp than in normal scalp, particularly in alopecia totalis/universalis, a finding suggestive of antigenic drive.

Libraries were prepared through the immunoSEQ multiplex PCR assay. RNA was extracted from all samples and reverse transcribed into cDNA, which served as template for TCR sequencing. SuperScript III was used to make first-strand cDNA, primed with a 2:1 mix of oligo-dT and random hexamers. A synthetic immune receptor repertoire was used to gauge amplification bias, and whatever bias remained was removed computationally. The authors processed their data as follows. Raw reads were preprocessed to remove errors, and CDR3 was defined by IMGT conventions from the conserved cysteine to phenylalanine. Clonality was computed as 1 minus the Shannon entropy, with the entropy normalized by log2 of the number of productive unique TCRs. CD4 or CD8 identity of scalp clones was inferred by cross-referencing scalp TCRbeta sequences with sorted blood CD4 and CD8 repertoires. The table comes from immuneACCESS by way of TCRdb, which keeps in-frame sequences with V and J called. Part of the clones is missing from these tables; in studies checked, under half for an unresolved V gene and the rest for unknown reasons. The DNA was the basis for D and trimming; V, J and clone size are from that table. For this sample there are around 140,000 clones; roughly 50% appear just once. The ten largest make up approximately 6.5% of the sample.

The receptor was derived from a human donor with alopecia areata. The specimen comprised CD4+ T cells sorted from blood, sampled at week 0. Rearrangement joined TRBV4-3 to TRBJ2-3, with the D gene not clear enough to name. The nucleotide sequence is given as TGCGCCAGCAGCCAAGATAGGCCGACCCTGCAGTATTTT. Its protein is CASSQDRPTLQYF.